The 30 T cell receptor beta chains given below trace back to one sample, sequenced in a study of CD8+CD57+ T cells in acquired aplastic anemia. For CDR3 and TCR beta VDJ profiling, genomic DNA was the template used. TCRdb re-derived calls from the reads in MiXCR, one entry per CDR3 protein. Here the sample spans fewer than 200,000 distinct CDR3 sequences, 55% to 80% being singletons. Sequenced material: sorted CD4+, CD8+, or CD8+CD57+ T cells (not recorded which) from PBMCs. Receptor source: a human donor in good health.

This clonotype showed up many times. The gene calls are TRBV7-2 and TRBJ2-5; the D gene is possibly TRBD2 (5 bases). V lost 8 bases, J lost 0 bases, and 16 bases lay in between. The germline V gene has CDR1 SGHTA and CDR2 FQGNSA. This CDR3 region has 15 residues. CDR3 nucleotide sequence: TGTGCCAGCGCCCGAGAGCCGGGAAACCAAGAGACCCAGTACTTC. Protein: CASAREPGNQETQYF. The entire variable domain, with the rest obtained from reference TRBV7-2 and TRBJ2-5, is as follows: GAGVSQSPSNKVTEKGKDVELRCDPISGHTALYWYRQSLGQGLEFLIYFQGNSAPDKSGLPSDRFSAERTGGSVSTLTIQRTQQEDSAVYLCASAREPGNQETQYFGPGTRLLVL.

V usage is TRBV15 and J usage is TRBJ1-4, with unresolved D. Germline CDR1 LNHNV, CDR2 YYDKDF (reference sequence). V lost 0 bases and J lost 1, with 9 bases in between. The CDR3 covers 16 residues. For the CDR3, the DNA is TGTGCCACCAGCAGAGATCTGCTGGGAACTAATGAAAAACTGTTTTTT. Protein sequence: CATSRDLLGTNEKLFF.

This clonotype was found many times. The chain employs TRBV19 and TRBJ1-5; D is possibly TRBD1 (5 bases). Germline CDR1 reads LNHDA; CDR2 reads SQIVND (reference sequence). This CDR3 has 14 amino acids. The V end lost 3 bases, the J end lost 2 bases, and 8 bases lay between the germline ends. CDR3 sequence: CASSIWGGNQPQHF. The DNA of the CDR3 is TGTGCCAGTAGTATCTGGGGGGGCAATCAGCCCCAGCATTTT.

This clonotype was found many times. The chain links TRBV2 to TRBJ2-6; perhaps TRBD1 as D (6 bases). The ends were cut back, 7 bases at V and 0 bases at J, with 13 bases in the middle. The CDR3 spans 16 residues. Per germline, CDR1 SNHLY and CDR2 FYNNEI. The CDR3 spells CASMGSGHSGANVLTF. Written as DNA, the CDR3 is TGTGCCAGCATGGGATCGGGACACTCTGGGGCCAACGTCCTGACTTTC.

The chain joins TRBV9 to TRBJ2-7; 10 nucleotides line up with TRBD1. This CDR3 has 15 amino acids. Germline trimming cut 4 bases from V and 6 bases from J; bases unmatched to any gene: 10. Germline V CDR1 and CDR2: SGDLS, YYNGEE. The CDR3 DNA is TGTGCCAGCAGCCTCCAACCCGGGACAGGGGCCGAGCAGTACTTC. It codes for CASSLQPGTGAEQYF.

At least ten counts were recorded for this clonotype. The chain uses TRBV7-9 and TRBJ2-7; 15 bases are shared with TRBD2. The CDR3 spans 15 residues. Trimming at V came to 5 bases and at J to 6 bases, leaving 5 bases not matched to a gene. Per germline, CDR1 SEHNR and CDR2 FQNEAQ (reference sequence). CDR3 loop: CASSRGTSGRLEQYF. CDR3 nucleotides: TGTGCCAGCAGCCGGGGGACTAGCGGGAGGCTCGAGCAGTACTTC.

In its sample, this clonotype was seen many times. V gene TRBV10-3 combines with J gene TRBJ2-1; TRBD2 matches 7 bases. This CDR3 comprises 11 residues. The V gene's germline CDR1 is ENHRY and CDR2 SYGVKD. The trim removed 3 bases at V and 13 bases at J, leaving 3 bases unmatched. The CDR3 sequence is CAISEGDYQFF. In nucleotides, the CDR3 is TGTGCCATCAGTGAAGGGGACTACCAGTTCTTC.

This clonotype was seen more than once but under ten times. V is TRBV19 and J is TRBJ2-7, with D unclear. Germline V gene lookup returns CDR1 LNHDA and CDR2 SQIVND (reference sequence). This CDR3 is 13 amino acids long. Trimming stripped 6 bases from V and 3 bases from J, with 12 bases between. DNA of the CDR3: TGTGCCAGTAGCAATTCACGAGGCTACGAGCAGTACTTC. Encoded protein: CASSNSRGYEQYF.

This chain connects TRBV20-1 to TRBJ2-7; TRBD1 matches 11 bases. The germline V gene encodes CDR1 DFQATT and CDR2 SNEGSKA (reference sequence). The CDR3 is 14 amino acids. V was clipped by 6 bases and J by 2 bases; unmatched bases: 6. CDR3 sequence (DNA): TGCAGTGCCCCGGGACAGGGGGGTCCCTACGAGCAGTACTTC. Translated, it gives CSAPGQGGPYEQYF.

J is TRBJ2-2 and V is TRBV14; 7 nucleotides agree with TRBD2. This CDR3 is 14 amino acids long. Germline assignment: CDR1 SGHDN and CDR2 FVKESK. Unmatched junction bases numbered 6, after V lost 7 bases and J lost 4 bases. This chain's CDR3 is CASTREDFTGELFF. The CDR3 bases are TGTGCCAGCACACGGGAGGACTTCACCGGGGAGCTGTTTTTT.

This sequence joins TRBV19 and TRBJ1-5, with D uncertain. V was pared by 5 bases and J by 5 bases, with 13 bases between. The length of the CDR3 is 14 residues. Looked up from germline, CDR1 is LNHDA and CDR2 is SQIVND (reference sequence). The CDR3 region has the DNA TGTGCCAGTAGTCCTCGGAGGGTAGATCAGCCCCAGCATTTT. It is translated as CASSPRRVDQPQHF.

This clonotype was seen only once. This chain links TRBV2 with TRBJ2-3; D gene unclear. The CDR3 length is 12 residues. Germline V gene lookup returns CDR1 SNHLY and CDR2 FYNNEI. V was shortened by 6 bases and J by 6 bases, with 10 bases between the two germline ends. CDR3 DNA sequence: TGTGCCAGCAGCCAACAAGGGGATACGCAGTATTTT. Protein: CASSQQGDTQYF.

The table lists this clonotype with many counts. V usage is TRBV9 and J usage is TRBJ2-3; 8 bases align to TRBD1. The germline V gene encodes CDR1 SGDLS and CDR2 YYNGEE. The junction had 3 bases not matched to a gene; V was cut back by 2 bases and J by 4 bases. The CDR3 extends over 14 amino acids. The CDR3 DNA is TGTGCCAGCAGCGTCACAGGGGGGTCAGATACGCAGTATTTT. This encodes CASSVTGGSDTQYF. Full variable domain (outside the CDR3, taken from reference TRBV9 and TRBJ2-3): DSGVTQTPKHLITATGQRVTLRCSPRSGDLSVYWYQQSLDQGLQFLIQYYNGEERAKGNILERFSAQQFPDLHSELNLSSLELGDSALYFCASSVTGGSDTQYFGPGTRLTVL.

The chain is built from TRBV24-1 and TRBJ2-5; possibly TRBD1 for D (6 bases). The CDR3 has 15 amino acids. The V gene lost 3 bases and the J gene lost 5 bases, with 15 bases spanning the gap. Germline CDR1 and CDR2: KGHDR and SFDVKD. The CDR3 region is CATSDNDRYGETQYF. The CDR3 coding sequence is TGTGCCACCAGTGATAACGACAGGTATGGGGAGACCCAGTACTTC.

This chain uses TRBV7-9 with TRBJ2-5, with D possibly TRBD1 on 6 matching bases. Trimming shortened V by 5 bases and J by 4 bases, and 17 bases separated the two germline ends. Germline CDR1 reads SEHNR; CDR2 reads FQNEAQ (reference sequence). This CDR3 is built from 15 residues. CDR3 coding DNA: TGTGCCAGCAGCCGGAAACAGGGTTACCGAGAGACCCAGTACTTC. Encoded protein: CASSRKQGYRETQYF.

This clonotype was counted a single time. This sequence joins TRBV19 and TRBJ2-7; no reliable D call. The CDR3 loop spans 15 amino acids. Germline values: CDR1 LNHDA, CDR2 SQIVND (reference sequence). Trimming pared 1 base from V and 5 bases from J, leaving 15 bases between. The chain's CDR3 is CASSIGFGEVHEQYF. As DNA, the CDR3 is TGTGCCAGTAGTATAGGATTTGGGGAAGTCCACGAGCAGTACTTC.

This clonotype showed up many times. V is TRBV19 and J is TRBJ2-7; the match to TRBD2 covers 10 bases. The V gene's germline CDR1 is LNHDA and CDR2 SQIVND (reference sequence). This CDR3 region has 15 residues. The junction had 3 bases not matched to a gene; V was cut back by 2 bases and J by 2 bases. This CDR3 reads CASSITLAGAYEQYF. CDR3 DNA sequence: TGTGCCAGTAGTATAACCCTAGCGGGAGCCTACGAGCAGTACTTC. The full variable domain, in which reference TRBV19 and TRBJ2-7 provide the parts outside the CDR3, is DGGITQSPKYLFRKEGQNVTLSCEQNLNHDAMYWYRQDPGQGLRLIYYSQIVNDFQKGDIAEGYSVSREKKESFPLTVTSAQKNPTAFYLCASSITLAGAYEQYFGPGTRLTVT.

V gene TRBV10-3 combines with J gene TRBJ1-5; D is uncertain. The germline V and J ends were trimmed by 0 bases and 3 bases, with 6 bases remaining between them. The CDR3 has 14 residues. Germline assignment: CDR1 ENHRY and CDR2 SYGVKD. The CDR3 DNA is TGTGCCATCAGTGAGTCGCTTAACAATCAGCCCCAGCATTTT. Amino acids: CAISESLNNQPQHF.

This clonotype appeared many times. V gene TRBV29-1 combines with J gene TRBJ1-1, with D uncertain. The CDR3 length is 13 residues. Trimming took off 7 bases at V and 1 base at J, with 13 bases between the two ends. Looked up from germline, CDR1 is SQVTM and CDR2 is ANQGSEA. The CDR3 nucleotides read TGCAGCGCCTGCTACCTTGGGAACACTGAAGCTTTCTTT. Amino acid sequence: CSACYLGNTEAFF.

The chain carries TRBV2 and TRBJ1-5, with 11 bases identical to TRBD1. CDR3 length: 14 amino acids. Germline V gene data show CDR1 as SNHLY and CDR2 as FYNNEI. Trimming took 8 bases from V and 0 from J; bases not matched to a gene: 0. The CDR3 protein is CASGTGGSNQPQHF. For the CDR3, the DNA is TGTGCCAGCGGGACAGGGGGTAGCAATCAGCCCCAGCATTTT.

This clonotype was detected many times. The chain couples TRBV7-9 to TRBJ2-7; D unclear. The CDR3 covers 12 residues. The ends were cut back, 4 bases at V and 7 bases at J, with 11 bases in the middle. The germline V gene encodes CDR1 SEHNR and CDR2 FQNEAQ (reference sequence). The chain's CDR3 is CASSYYPGEQYF. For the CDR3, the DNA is TGTGCCAGCAGCTACTACCCTGGGGAGCAGTACTTC.

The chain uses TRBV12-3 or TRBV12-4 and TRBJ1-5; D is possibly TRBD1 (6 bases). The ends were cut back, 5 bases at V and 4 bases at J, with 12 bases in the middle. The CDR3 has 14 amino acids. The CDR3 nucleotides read TGTGCCAGCAGTGGGGGGGCGGGTAATCAGCCCCAGCATTTT. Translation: CASSGGAGNQPQHF.

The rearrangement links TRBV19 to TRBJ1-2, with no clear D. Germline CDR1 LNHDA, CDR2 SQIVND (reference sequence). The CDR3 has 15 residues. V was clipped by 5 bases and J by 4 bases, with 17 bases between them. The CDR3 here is CASSVRGASGYGYTF. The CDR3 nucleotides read TGTGCCAGTAGTGTTCGGGGAGCTTCGGGCTATGGCTACACCTTC.

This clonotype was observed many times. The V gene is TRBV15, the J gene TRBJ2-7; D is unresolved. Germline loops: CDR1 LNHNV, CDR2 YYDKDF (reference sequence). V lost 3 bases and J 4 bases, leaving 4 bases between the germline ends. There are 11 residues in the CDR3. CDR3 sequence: CATSSTYEQYF. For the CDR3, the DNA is TGTGCCACCAGCAGCACGTACGAGCAGTACTTC.

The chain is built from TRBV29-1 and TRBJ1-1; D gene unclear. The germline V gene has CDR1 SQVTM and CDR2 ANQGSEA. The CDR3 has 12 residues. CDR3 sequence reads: CSARVSFPKAFF. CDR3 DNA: TGCAGTGCTAGGGTTTCGTTCCCTAAAGCTTTCTTT.

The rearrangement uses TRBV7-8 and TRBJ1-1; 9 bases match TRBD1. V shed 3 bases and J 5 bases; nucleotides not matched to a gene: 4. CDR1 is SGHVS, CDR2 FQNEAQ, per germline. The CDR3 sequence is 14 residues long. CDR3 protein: CASSFTGQGTEAFF. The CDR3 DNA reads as TGTGCCAGCAGCTTTACGGGACAGGGAACTGAAGCTTTCTTT.

The CDR3 DNA reads TGCGCCAGCAGCCAACGGGACAGGGTTTACAATGAGCAGTTCTTC. It translates to CASSQRDRVYNEQFF. V usage is TRBV10-1 and J usage is TRBJ2-1; 9 bases are a match to TRBD1. Germline trimming cut 6 bases from V and 4 bases from J; bases unmatched to any gene: 7. Germline CDR1 is WNHNN and CDR2 is SYGVQD (reference sequence). CDR3 length: 15 amino acids.

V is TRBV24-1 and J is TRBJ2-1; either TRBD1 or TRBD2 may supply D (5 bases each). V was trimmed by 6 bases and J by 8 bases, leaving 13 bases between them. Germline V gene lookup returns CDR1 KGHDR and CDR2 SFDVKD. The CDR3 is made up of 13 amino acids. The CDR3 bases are TGTGCCACCAGTAACCCGGGACGGGATGAGCAGTTCTTC. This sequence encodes CATSNPGRDEQFF.

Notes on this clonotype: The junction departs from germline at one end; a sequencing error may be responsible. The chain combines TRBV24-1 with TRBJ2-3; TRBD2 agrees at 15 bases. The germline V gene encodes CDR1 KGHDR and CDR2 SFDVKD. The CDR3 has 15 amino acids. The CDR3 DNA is TGTGCCAGCAGTCGACGGACTAGCGGGAGGGAAGAGCAGTATTTT. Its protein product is CASSRRTSGREEQYF.

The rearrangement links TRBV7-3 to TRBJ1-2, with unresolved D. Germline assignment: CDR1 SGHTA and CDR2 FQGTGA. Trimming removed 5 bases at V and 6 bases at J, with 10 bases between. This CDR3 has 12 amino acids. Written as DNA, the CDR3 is TGTGCCAGCAGCCAAGCCACAAATGGCTACACCTTC. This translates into CASSQATNGYTF. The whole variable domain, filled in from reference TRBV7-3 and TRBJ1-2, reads GAGVSQTPSNKVTEKGKYVELRCDPISGHTALYWYRQSLGQGPEFLIYFQGTGAADDSGLPNDRFFAVRPEGSVSTLKIQRTERGDSAVYLCASSQATNGYTFGSGTRLTVV.